Below, 20 T cell receptor beta chains from the same sample are listed, as sequenced in a study of shared clonotypes between healthy human individuals. Produced via immunoSEQ multiplex PCR; TCRdb's table is partial and in-frame only. The table lists over a million clones, 98% of them singletons. The sample was naive CD4+ T cells sorted from blood. Regarding subset: CD45RA+ positively selected. These receptors were collected from a young man in good health.

This clone was picked up one time. This specimen includes other DNA sequences encoding the same CDR3. The chain joins TRBV5-1 to TRBJ2-7; TRBD1 aligns across 7 bases. Germline V gene lookup returns CDR1 SGHRS and CDR2 YFSETQ. With V trimmed by 0 bases and J by 2 bases, 2 bases remained unmatched. The CDR3 totals 14 residues. CDR3 in amino acids: CASSLGQGPYEQYF. The CDR3 DNA sequence: TGCGCCAGCAGCTTGGGACAGGGTCCCTACGAGCAGTACTTC.

The chain links TRBV18 to TRBJ2-1; 11 bases agree with TRBD2. Per the germline V gene, CDR1 is KGHSH and CDR2 is LQKENI. Losses at the gene ends were 2 bases for V and 7 bases for J; bases not matched to a gene: 4. The CDR3 totals 15 residues. Here the CDR3 reads CASSPTSGSGNEQFF. DNA of the CDR3: TGTGCCAGCTCACCAACTAGCGGGAGCGGTAATGAGCAGTTCTTC.

This sequence joins TRBV5-1 and TRBJ1-2; D gene unclear. Germline CDR1 SGHRS, CDR2 YFSETQ. The V end was cut by 4 bases, the J end by 2 bases, with 12 bases between. The CDR3 consists of 14 residues. DNA of the CDR3: TGCGCCAGCAGCATGGACCCCGGCAACTATGGCTACACCTTC. It encodes CASSMDPGNYGYTF.

The CDR3 loop is CASSSQGSGNQPQHF. The CDR3 nucleotides read TGTGCCAGCAGTTCACAGGGGAGCGGCAATCAGCCCCAGCATTTT. The chain recombines TRBV28 with TRBJ1-5, with TRBD1 matching over 7 bases. Germline-derived CDR1 and CDR2 are MDHEN and SYDVKM. V dropped 4 bases and J dropped 2; count of bases not matched to a gene: 5. The CDR3 runs to 15 residues. Drawing the rest from reference TRBV28 and TRBJ1-5, the complete variable domain is DVKVTQSSRYLVKRTGEKVFLECVQDMDHENMFWYRQDPGLGLRLIYFSYDVKMKEKGDIPEGYSVSREKKERFSLILESASTNQTSMYLCASSSQGSGNQPQHFGDGTRLSIL.

V is TRBV11-2 and J is TRBJ1-2; D is unclear. Trimming removed 1 base at V and 4 bases at J, with 10 bases between. CDR3 length: 14 amino acids. Germline CDR1 SGHAT, CDR2 FQNNGV. CDR3 protein: CASSLGHKSYGYTF. CDR3 DNA sequence: TGTGCCAGCAGCTTAGGACACAAAAGCTATGGCTACACCTTC. Drawing the rest from reference TRBV11-2 and TRBJ1-2, the complete variable domain is EAGVAQSPRYKIIEKRQSVAFWCNPISGHATLYWYQQILGQGPKLLIQFQNNGVVDDSQLPKDRFSAERLKGVDSTLKIQPAKLEDSAVYLCASSLGHKSYGYTFGSGTRLTVV.

The rearrangement joins TRBV28 to TRBJ2-1, with D perhaps assigned TRBD1 or TRBD2 (5 bases each). CDR1 is MDHEN and CDR2 is SYDVKM in the germline V gene. This CDR3 contains 13 residues. Trimming took off 3 bases at V and 12 bases at J, with 15 bases between the two ends. DNA for the CDR3: TGTGCCAGCAGTTTGACAGATAGTGGGGGGCAGTTCTTC. Protein sequence: CASSLTDSGGQFF.

The gene calls are TRBV5-6 and TRBJ2-1, with D unresolved. CDR3 length equals 16 residues. The germline V gene encodes CDR1 SGHDT and CDR2 YYEEEE. V dropped 0 bases and J dropped 6 bases, with 16 bases sitting between them. CDR3 protein: CASSLEARTRSNEQFF. The CDR3, as DNA: TGTGCCAGCAGCTTGGAAGCTAGGACGAGGAGCAATGAGCAGTTCTTC.

The chain employs TRBV28 and TRBJ2-5, with a possible D match to TRBD1 (6 bases). The CDR3 covers 12 residues. Trimming took off 6 bases at V and 1 base at J, with 6 bases between the two ends. CDR1 is MDHEN, CDR2 SYDVKM, per germline. The CDR3 nucleotides read TGTGCCAGCAGACAGGGCCAAGAGACCCAGTACTTC. It yields the protein CASRQGQETQYF.

The chain has TRBV5-1 and TRBJ2-1, with TRBD2 matching 11 bases. Germline V gives CDR1 SGHRS, CDR2 YFSETQ. This CDR3 spans 13 amino acids. Unmatched junction bases numbered 3, after V lost 7 bases and J lost 6 bases. CDR3 in DNA: TGCGCCAGCGGTAGCGGGAGGGCCAATGAGCAGTTCTTC. Encoded protein: CASGSGRANEQFF.

The V gene is TRBV15, the J gene TRBJ1-1, with D perhaps TRBD1 (5 bases). Trimming stripped 1 base from V and 1 base from J, with 7 bases between. The CDR3 contains 14 residues. Germline assignment: CDR1 LNHNV and CDR2 YYDKDF (reference sequence). CDR3 loop: CATSRAGQNTEAFF. DNA of the CDR3: TGTGCCACCAGCAGAGCCGGACAGAACACTGAAGCTTTCTTT.

The CDR3 DNA reads as TGTGCCAGCAGCTTAAACCCGGGAGGTTCCTACGAGCAGTACTTC. Translation gives CASSLNPGGSYEQYF. The genes are TRBV7-3 and TRBJ2-7, with 7 bases matching TRBD2. J lost 1 base, V lost 1 base, and 4 bases had no gene match. The CDR3 length is 15 residues. Germline loops: CDR1 SGHTA, CDR2 FQGTGA.

The chain uses TRBV11-2 and TRBJ2-5; maybe TRBD2 (6 bases). Trimming stripped 1 base from V and 4 bases from J, with 7 bases between. The CDR3 is made up of 13 amino acids. The V gene's germline CDR1 is SGHAT and CDR2 FQNNGV. Here the CDR3 reads CASSLVGGETQYF. The DNA for the CDR3 is TGTGCCAGCAGCTTAGTGGGGGGAGAGACCCAGTACTTC. The full variable domain, with the rest looked up from reference TRBV11-2 and TRBJ2-5, is EAGVAQSPRYKIIEKRQSVAFWCNPISGHATLYWYQQILGQGPKLLIQFQNNGVVDDSQLPKDRFSAERLKGVDSTLKIQPAKLEDSAVYLCASSLVGGETQYFGPGTRLLVL.

The chain carries TRBV30 and TRBJ2-2; D not certain. Per germline, CDR1 GTSNPN and CDR2 SVGIG (reference sequence). V gave up 0 bases and J gave up 9 bases, with 17 bases separating them. CDR3 length equals 15 residues. The CDR3 DNA sequence: TGTGCCTGGAGTGTATTCCCGGCATTGAGCCGGGAGCTGTTTTTT. It translates to CAWSVFPALSRELFF.

The rearrangement joins TRBV10-2 to TRBJ2-1; D possibly uses TRBD1 or TRBD2 (7 bases each). Germline CDR1 is WSHSY and CDR2 is SAAADI. CDR3 size: 15 residues. Trimming stripped 4 bases from V and 7 bases from J, with 17 bases between. The CDR3 is CASSALRGRGNEQFF. The CDR3 DNA sequence: TGCGCCAGCAGTGCGTTGAGGGGGCGGGGGAATGAGCAGTTCTTC.

The rearrangement joins TRBV9 to TRBJ2-2; no definite D call. Germline CDR1 SGDLS, CDR2 YYNGEE. V was trimmed by 5 bases and J by 4 bases, leaving 6 bases between them. The CDR3 length is 12 residues. CDR3 DNA sequence: TGTGCCAGCAGAAGCGCCACCGGGGAGCTGTTTTTT. This gives the protein CASRSATGELFF.

Concerning this clone itself: Other DNA sequences of this sample code for an identical CDR3. As DNA, the CDR3 is TGTGCCAGCAGCGTAGTGACCGCCGATACGCAGTATTTT. Its protein product is CASSVVTADTQYF. The V gene is TRBV9, the J gene TRBJ2-3; D not certain. Germline V CDR1 and CDR2: SGDLS, YYNGEE. V gave up 0 bases and J gave up 6 bases, with 8 bases separating them. The length of the CDR3 is 13 residues.

V is TRBV10-1 and J is TRBJ2-1; 9 positions match TRBD1. CDR3 length: 14 amino acids. Looked up from germline, CDR1 is WNHNN and CDR2 is SYGVQD (reference sequence). V lost 7 bases to trimming and J lost 2 bases; unmatched junction nucleotides: 3. The DNA of the CDR3 is TGCGCCAGCACCTGGGACAGGGCCTACAATGAGCAGTTCTTC. It is translated as CASTWDRAYNEQFF.

The chain combines TRBV4-2 with TRBJ2-3, with 9 nucleotides matching TRBD2. V gave up 1 base and J gave up 3 bases; unmatched junction bases: 5. Germline V gene data show CDR1 as LGHNA and CDR2 as YNFKEQ. The CDR3 has 16 residues. In nucleotides, the CDR3 is TGTGCCAGCAGCCAAGTTAGCGGGAGTGCAACAGATACGCAGTATTTT. Translating it yields CASSQVSGSATDTQYF.

The CDR3 region is CASSNRDRGRVYQPQHF. In DNA, the CDR3 is TGTGCCAGCAGCAACCGGGACAGGGGGCGAGTTTACCAGCCCCAGCATTTT. The rearrangement uses TRBV7-8 and TRBJ1-5, with 12 nucleotides matching TRBD1. With 5 bases clipped from V and 7 bases from J, the junction kept 12 bases outside the gene matches. CDR1 is SGHVS, CDR2 FQNEAQ, per germline. The CDR3 has 17 amino acids.

The chain has TRBV5-1 and TRBJ2-7; no firm D call. The CDR3 covers 13 residues. Trimming left V 1 base short and J 3 bases short, with 8 bases between. Germline-derived CDR1 and CDR2 are SGHRS and YFSETQ. CDR3 residues: CASSLWLGYEQYF. In nucleotides, the CDR3 is TGCGCCAGCAGCTTGTGGCTTGGCTACGAGCAGTACTTC.